The sequence of this T cell receptor beta chain was determined in a study of T-cell memory formation after mild COVID-19. In the study overall: Largely donor-specific TCR clusters were found.

TCRalpha and TCRbeta libraries used 5'RACE with constant-segment primers and UMIs. TCRdb itself ran the 5' RACE reads through MiXCR, one entry per CDR3 protein. Here the sample spans under 200,000 distinct CDR3 sequences, 25% to 40% being singletons. V was trimmed by 10 bases and J by 3 bases, leaving 13 bases between them. CDR3 size: 13 residues. The germline gives CDR1 MGHDK, CDR2 SYGVNS. The chain has TRBV25-1 and TRBJ2-4; possible D gene TRBD1, 5 bases. The specimen was PBMCs or a T cell subset sorted from them (not recorded which). The clonotype comes from an adult woman who had mild COVID-19 (a few samples of this study predate the infection). Cell type and time point are not known. The CDR3 DNA sequence: TGTGCCACTGAAGGGGCTGGCAAAAACATTCAGTACTTC. This encodes CATEGAGKNIQYF.